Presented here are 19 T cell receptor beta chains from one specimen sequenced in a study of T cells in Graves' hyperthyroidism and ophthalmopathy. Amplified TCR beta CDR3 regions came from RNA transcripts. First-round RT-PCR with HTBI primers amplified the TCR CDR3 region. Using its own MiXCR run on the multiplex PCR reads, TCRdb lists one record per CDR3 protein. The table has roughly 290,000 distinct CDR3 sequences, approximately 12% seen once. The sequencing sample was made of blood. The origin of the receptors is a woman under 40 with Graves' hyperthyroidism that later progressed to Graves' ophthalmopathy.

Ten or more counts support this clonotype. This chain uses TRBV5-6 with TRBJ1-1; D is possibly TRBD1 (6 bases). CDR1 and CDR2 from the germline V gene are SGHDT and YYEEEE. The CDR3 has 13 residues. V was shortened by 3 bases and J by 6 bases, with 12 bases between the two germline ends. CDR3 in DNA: TGTGCCAGCAGCTCCGGGGGGCGTCCTGAAGCTTTCTTT. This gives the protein CASSSGGRPEAFF.

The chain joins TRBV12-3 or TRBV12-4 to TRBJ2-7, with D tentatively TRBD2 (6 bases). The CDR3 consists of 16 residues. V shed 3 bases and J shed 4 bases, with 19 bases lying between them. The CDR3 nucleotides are TGTGCCAGCAGTTTCCCAGCGGGCGTCGGACGGTACGAGCAGTACTTC. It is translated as CASSFPAGVGRYEQYF.

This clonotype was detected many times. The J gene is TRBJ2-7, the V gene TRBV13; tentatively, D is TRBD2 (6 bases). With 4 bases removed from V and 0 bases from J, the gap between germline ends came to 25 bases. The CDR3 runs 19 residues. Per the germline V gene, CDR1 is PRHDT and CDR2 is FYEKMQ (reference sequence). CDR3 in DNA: TGTGCCAGCAGCTCCCCGACAGTTTTTAGCGGAGGGAGCTCCTACGAGCAGTACTTC. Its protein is CASSSPTVFSGGSSYEQYF.

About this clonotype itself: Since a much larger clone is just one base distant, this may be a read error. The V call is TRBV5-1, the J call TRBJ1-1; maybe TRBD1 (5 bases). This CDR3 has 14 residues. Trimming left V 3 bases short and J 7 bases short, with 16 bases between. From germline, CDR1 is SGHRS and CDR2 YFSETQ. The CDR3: CASSWDLEHIEAFF. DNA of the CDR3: TGCGCCAGCAGCTGGGACCTGGAGCACATTGAAGCTTTCTTT.

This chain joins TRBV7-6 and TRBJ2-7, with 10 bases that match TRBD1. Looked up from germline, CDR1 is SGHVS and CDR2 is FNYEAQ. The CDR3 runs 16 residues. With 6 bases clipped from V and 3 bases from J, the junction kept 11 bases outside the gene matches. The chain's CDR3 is CASSYRIGTGVYEQYF. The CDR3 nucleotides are TGTGCCAGCAGTTATAGGATCGGGACAGGGGTCTACGAGCAGTACTTC.

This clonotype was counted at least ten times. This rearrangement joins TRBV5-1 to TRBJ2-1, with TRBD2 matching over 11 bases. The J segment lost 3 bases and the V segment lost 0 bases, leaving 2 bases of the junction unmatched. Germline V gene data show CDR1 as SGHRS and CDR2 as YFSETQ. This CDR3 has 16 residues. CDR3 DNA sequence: TGCGCCAGCAGCTTGGGGCTAGCGGGAGGCTACAATGAGCAGTTCTTC. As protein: CASSLGLAGGYNEQFF.

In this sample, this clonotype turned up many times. The CDR3 DNA follows: TGTGCCAGCAGTGAATTGATCGACACTGAAGCTTTCTTT. Protein: CASSELIDTEAFF. This rearrangement joins TRBV6-1 to TRBJ1-1; D unresolved. V lost 2 bases to trimming and J lost 3 bases, with 7 bases between them. The CDR3 extends over 13 amino acids. CDR1 and CDR2 (germline): MNHNS, SASEGT.

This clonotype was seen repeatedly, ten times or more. The CDR3 spells CASSLALILAVGSYEQYF. The CDR3 DNA reads TGTGCCAGCAGCTTAGCCCTGATTCTAGCGGTGGGCTCCTACGAGCAGTACTTC. The chain joins TRBV7-2 to TRBJ2-7; TRBD2 agrees at 7 bases. Germline V gives CDR1 SGHTA, CDR2 FQGNSA. Trimming took 0 bases from V and 0 from J; bases not matched to a gene: 11. The CDR3 has 18 amino acids. Full variable domain (outside the CDR3, taken from reference TRBV7-2 and TRBJ2-7): GAGVSQSPSNKVTEKGKDVELRCDPISGHTALYWYRQSLGQGLEFLIYFQGNSAPDKSGLPSDRFSAERTGGSVSTLTIQRTQQEDSAVYLCASSLALILAVGSYEQYFGPGTRLTVT.

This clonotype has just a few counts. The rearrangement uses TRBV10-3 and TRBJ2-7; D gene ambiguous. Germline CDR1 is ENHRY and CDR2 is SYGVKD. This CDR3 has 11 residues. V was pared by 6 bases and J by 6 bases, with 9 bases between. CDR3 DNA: TGTGCCATCAGGGGTTCGAGCGAGCAGTACTTC. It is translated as CAIRGSSEQYF.

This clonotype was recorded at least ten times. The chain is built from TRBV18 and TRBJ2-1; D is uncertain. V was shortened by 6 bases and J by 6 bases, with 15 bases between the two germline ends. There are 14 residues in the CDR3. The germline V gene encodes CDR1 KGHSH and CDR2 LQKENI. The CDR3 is CASSPMGSGNEQFF. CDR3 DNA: TGTGCCAGCTCCCCGATGGGGTCTGGCAATGAGCAGTTCTTC.

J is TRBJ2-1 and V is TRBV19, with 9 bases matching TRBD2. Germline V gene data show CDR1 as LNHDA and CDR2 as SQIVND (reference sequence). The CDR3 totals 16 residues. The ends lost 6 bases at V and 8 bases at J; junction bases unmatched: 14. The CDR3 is CASRWRGGIGWDEQFF. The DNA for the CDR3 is TGTGCCAGTAGATGGCGGGGGGGGATCGGTTGGGATGAGCAGTTCTTC. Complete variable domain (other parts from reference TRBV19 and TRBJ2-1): DGGITQSPKYLFRKEGQNVTLSCEQNLNHDAMYWYRQDPGQGLRLIYYSQIVNDFQKGDIAEGYSVSREKKESFPLTVTSAQKNPTAFYLCASRWRGGIGWDEQFFGPGTRLTVL.

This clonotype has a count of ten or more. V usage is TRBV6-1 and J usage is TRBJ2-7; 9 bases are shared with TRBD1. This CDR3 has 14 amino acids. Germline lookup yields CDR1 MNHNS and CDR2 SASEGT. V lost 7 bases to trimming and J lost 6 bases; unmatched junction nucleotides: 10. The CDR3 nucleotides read TGTGCCAGCACTGCCACAGGGGGCATCCCCGAGCAGTACTTC. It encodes CASTATGGIPEQYF.

The CDR3 loop is CASSSPAASAFSAPLHF. Here the CDR3 DNA reads TGTGCCAGCAGTTCGCCCGCCGCCAGCGCTTTTAGTGCACCCCTCCACTTT. The chain recombines TRBV27 with TRBJ1-6, with D unresolved. Germline values: CDR1 MNHEY, CDR2 SMNVEV (reference sequence). Deletions cut 4 bases from V and 11 bases from J, with 24 bases between. The CDR3 is 17 residues long.

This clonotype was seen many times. CDR3 DNA sequence: TGTGCCATCAGATGGACACTGAACTTCAATGAGCAGTTCTTC. Residues: CAIRWTLNFNEQFF. The rearrangement links TRBV10-3 to TRBJ2-1; possibly TRBD1 for D (5 bases). Trimming pared 6 bases from V and 6 bases from J, leaving 15 bases between. Germline assignment: CDR1 ENHRY and CDR2 SYGVKD. CDR3 length equals 14 residues.

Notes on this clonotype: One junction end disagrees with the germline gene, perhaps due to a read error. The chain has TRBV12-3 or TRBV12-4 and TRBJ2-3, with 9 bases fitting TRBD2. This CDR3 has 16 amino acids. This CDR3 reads CAGSLKAGGPGDTQYF. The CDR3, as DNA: TGTGCCGGCAGTTTAAAGGCGGGAGGGCCTGGAGATACGCAGTATTTT.

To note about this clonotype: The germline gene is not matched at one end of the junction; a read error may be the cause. In DNA, the CDR3 is TGTGCCAGCAGACCTTCCGGGTCAGGCACCGGGGAGCGGTTTTTT. It codes for CASRPSGSGTGERFF. The rearrangement joins TRBV7-3 to TRBJ2-2; TRBD2 is a possible D gene (5 bases). CDR3 size: 15 residues. CDR1 is SGHTA and CDR2 is FQGTGA in the germline V gene.

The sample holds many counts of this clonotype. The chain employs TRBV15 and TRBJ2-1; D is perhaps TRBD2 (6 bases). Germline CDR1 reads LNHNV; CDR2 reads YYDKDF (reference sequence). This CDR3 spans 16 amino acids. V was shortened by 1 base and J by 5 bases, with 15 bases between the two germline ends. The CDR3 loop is CATSRGIRDSHNEQFF. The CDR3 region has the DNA TGTGCCACCAGCAGAGGGATCAGGGACTCACACAATGAGCAGTTCTTC.

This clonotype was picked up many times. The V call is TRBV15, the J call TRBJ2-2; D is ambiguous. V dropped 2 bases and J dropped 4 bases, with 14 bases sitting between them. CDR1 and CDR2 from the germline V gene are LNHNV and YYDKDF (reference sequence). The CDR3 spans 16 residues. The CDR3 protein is CATSRSSHPGTGELFF. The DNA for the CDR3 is TGTGCCACCAGCAGAAGTTCTCACCCCGGCACCGGGGAGCTGTTTTTT.

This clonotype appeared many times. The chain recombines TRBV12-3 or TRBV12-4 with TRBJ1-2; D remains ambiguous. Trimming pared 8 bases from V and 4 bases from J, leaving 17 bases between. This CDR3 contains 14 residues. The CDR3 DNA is TGTGCCAGCGTTCGGTGGACCCTTGGCTATGGCTACACCTTC. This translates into CASVRWTLGYGYTF.